The 32 T cell receptor beta chains below all came from one sample that was sequenced in a study of shared clonotypes between healthy human individuals. Measured with immunoSEQ multiplex PCR; TCRdb has only the in-frame clones, and not every one. The repertoire holds 2 million to 2.5 million clones, with 85% to 95% as singletons. Input material: naive CD4+ T cells from PBMCs. The subset: CD45RA+ positively selected. The origin of the receptors is a man aged 18 to 29 in good health. Some clones in this sample may be carry-over from other donors' samples.

This chain connects TRBV29-1 to TRBJ2-3, with 7 nucleotides matching TRBD1. The germline V gene encodes CDR1 SQVTM and CDR2 ANQGSEA. The CDR3 contains 15 residues. V was clipped by 2 bases and J by 1 base; unmatched bases: 6. CDR3 nucleotide sequence: TGCAGCGTTGAACCCGGGACAGCTGGCACAGATACGCAGTATTTT. Its protein is CSVEPGTAGTDTQYF.

J is TRBJ2-7 and V is TRBV27; D not certain. CDR1 MNHEY and CDR2 SMNVEV come from the germline V gene (reference sequence). The CDR3 has 15 residues. Trimming cost V 3 bases and J 1 base, with 13 bases left between them. The CDR3: CASSFGPLSSYEQYF. CDR3 bases: TGTGCCAGCAGTTTTGGCCCGCTTAGTTCCTACGAGCAGTACTTC.

The chain uses TRBV28 and TRBJ2-1; 10 bases line up with TRBD2. Germline trimming cut 6 bases from V and 6 bases from J; bases unmatched to any gene: 17. The length of the CDR3 is 18 residues. Germline V CDR1 and CDR2: MDHEN, SYDVKM. This chain's CDR3 is CASRTDQGLAGVANEQFF. CDR3 coding DNA: TGTGCCAGCAGAACCGATCAAGGGCTAGCGGGAGTGGCCAATGAGCAGTTCTTC.

The chain couples TRBV28 to TRBJ2-7, with D perhaps assigned TRBD1 or TRBD2 (6 bases each). Germline lookup yields CDR1 MDHEN and CDR2 SYDVKM. This CDR3 spans 12 amino acids. V was clipped by 11 bases and J by 4 bases, with 15 bases between them. The CDR3 loop is CAAKGGQYEQYF. CDR3 DNA sequence: TGTGCCGCCAAGGGGGGCCAGTACGAGCAGTACTTC.

V gene TRBV5-1 combines with J gene TRBJ1-4; 7 bases fit TRBD1. The CDR3 is 14 amino acids. Germline V gene data show CDR1 as SGHRS and CDR2 as YFSETQ. V was clipped by 2 bases and J by 5 bases; unmatched bases: 3. The CDR3 nucleotides are TGCGCCAGCAGCTTCCGGGACAGAAATGAAAAACTGTTTTTT. Its protein is CASSFRDRNEKLFF.

The genes are TRBV18 and TRBJ2-7, with D tentatively TRBD2 (6 bases). V shed 4 bases and J shed 3 bases, with 16 bases lying between them. CDR3 length equals 15 residues. Germline CDR1 is KGHSH and CDR2 is LQKENI. CDR3 sequence: CASSRTTSPGYEQYF. CDR3 coding DNA: TGTGCCAGCTCACGGACTACCTCCCCGGGCTACGAGCAGTACTTC.

This clone occurred a few times. The chain joins TRBV7-9 to TRBJ1-2; D gene unclear. The CDR3 contains 15 residues. CDR1 is SEHNR, CDR2 FQNEAQ, per germline (reference sequence). V lost 5 bases and J 3 bases, leaving 16 bases between the germline ends. The CDR3: CASSPSGTGHYGYTF. CDR3 nucleotides: TGTGCCAGCAGCCCGAGCGGCACCGGGCACTATGGCTACACCTTC.

The chain combines TRBV19 with TRBJ2-1, with 9 bases matching TRBD1. This CDR3 comprises 14 residues. Germline CDR1 reads LNHDA; CDR2 reads SQIVND (reference sequence). V was clipped by 7 bases and J by 2 bases; unmatched bases: 3. CDR3 amino acids: CASKRDRAYNEQFF. For the CDR3, the DNA is TGTGCCAGTAAGCGGGACAGGGCCTACAATGAGCAGTTCTTC.

The V call is TRBV7-2, the J call TRBJ1-5, with 8 bases aligning to TRBD1. Trimming at V came to 6 bases and at J to 1 base, leaving 5 bases not matched to a gene. The length of the CDR3 is 15 residues. CDR1 SGHTA and CDR2 FQGNSA come from the germline V gene. The CDR3 sequence: CASRLDRVSNQPQHF. In nucleotides, the CDR3 is TGTGCCAGCAGACTGGACAGGGTCAGCAATCAGCCCCAGCATTTT.

The chain carries TRBV7-2 and TRBJ2-3; weak D call: TRBD2 (6 bases). Germline CDR1 SGHTA, CDR2 FQGNSA. Deletions cut 9 bases from V and 2 bases from J, with 12 bases between. This CDR3 has 13 residues. CDR3 DNA sequence: TGTGCCAGTGGGGGGACCCACACAGATACGCAGTATTTT. Translation gives CASGGTHTDTQYF.

Only one count was recorded for this clone. The chain couples TRBV11-2 to TRBJ2-6, with a tentative D call TRBD1 (5 bases). The CDR3 covers 17 residues. CDR1 SGHAT and CDR2 FQNNGV come from the germline V gene. V lost 5 bases and J lost 4, with 18 bases in between. The CDR3 here is CASSSLERGSGANVLTF. CDR3 nucleotides: TGTGCCAGCAGCAGTCTCGAAAGGGGCTCCGGGGCCAACGTCCTGACTTTC. Combining the CDR3 with reference TRBV11-2 and TRBJ2-6 gives the whole variable domain EAGVAQSPRYKIIEKRQSVAFWCNPISGHATLYWYQQILGQGPKLLIQFQNNGVVDDSQLPKDRFSAERLKGVDSTLKIQPAKLEDSAVYLCASSSLERGSGANVLTFGAGSRLTVL.

The rearrangement links TRBV5-1 to TRBJ2-7, with D perhaps assigned TRBD1 or TRBD2 (7 bases each). CDR3 length: 14 amino acids. V was shortened by 3 bases and J by 3 bases, with 13 bases between the two germline ends. CDR1 is SGHRS and CDR2 is YFSETQ in the germline V gene. CDR3: CASSWGGDSYEQYF. The CDR3, as DNA: TGCGCCAGCAGCTGGGGAGGGGACAGCTACGAGCAGTACTTC. Drawing the rest from reference TRBV5-1 and TRBJ2-7, the complete variable domain is KAGVTQTPRYLIKTRGQQVTLSCSPISGHRSVSWYQQTPGQGLQFLFEYFSETQRNKGNFPGRFSGRQFSNSRSEMNVSTLELGDSALYLCASSWGGDSYEQYFGPGTRLTVT.

CDR3 residues: CASSGAGRGAEAFF. Here the CDR3 DNA reads TGTGCCAGCAGCGGCGCAGGGAGAGGCGCTGAAGCTTTCTTT. The V call is TRBV9, the J call TRBJ1-1; D may be TRBD1 (5 bases). Germline CDR1 is SGDLS and CDR2 is YYNGEE. Trimming cost V 3 bases and J 6 bases, with 15 bases left between them. CDR3 length: 14 residues.

The CDR3 spells CASSFSRTSGRAGGQYF. The CDR3 nucleotides read TGCGCCAGCAGCTTCTCACGGACTAGCGGGAGGGCCGGTGGGCAGTACTTC. J is TRBJ2-7 and V is TRBV5-1; 15 nucleotides match TRBD2. V dropped 2 bases and J dropped 9; count of bases not matched to a gene: 12. Germline-derived CDR1 and CDR2 are SGHRS and YFSETQ. This CDR3 contains 17 residues.

This clone was seen a few times. The sample carries other DNA sequences with the same CDR3. For the CDR3, the DNA is TGTGCCAGCAGCCGAGGGGAGGAGACCCAGTACTTC. The encoded protein is CASSRGEETQYF. This chain joins TRBV11-2 and TRBJ2-5; either TRBD1 or TRBD2 may fit D (5 bases each). Germline V gene sequence: CDR1 SGHAT, CDR2 FQNNGV. The ends were cut back, 5 bases at V and 5 bases at J, with 9 bases in the middle. The CDR3 length is 12 residues.

J is TRBJ2-2 and V is TRBV7-2; D remains ambiguous. CDR3 size: 15 residues. Germline CDR1 is SGHTA and CDR2 is FQGNSA. Trimming took off 1 base at V and 4 bases at J, with 10 bases between the two ends. CDR3 sequence: CASSLVNSVTGELFF. In DNA, the CDR3 is TGTGCCAGCAGCTTAGTTAACAGTGTCACCGGGGAGCTGTTTTTT. Based on the CDR3 plus reference TRBV7-2 and TRBJ2-2, the full variable domain is GAGVSQSPSNKVTEKGKDVELRCDPISGHTALYWYRQSLGQGLEFLIYFQGNSAPDKSGLPSDRFSAERTGGSVSTLTIQRTQQEDSAVYLCASSLVNSVTGELFFGEGSRLTVL.

The chain links TRBV9 to TRBJ2-5; TRBD1 agrees at 10 bases. The germline V gene has CDR1 SGDLS and CDR2 YYNGEE. This CDR3 is 16 amino acids long. V was pared by 0 bases and J by 1 base, with 3 bases of the junction left unmatched. CDR3 in DNA: TGTGCCAGCAGCGTAGTAGGGACAGGGGTCCAAGAGACCCAGTACTTC. Its translation: CASSVVGTGVQETQYF.

The rearrangement uses TRBV28 and TRBJ1-1; 7 bases match TRBD1. CDR3 length equals 15 residues. Trimming removed 5 bases from V and 10 bases from J; junction bases left unmatched: 16. The germline gives CDR1 MDHEN, CDR2 SYDVKM. CDR3 sequence: CASSHQTGPNPGAFF. In DNA, the CDR3 is TGTGCCAGCAGTCACCAGACAGGGCCGAACCCTGGAGCTTTCTTT.

The chain combines TRBV19 with TRBJ2-1; no clear D. CDR1 and CDR2 (germline): LNHDA, SQIVND (reference sequence). This CDR3 is built from 15 residues. Trimming removed 1 base from V and 2 bases from J, with 9 bases in between. CDR3 residues: CASSIGDAAYNEQFF. For the CDR3, the DNA is TGTGCCAGTAGTATAGGAGACGCCGCCTACAATGAGCAGTTCTTC.

The genes are TRBV5-1 and TRBJ2-7; D not certain. This CDR3 region has 17 residues. Trimming shortened V by 0 bases and J by 0 bases, and 16 bases separated the two germline ends. Germline CDR1 SGHRS, CDR2 YFSETQ. The CDR3: CASSLVPGVSSSYEQYF. CDR3 nucleotides: TGCGCCAGCAGCTTGGTCCCCGGCGTGTCATCCTCCTACGAGCAGTACTTC. Together with reference TRBV5-1 and TRBJ2-7, the CDR3 gives the full variable domain: KAGVTQTPRYLIKTRGQQVTLSCSPISGHRSVSWYQQTPGQGLQFLFEYFSETQRNKGNFPGRFSGRQFSNSRSEMNVSTLELGDSALYLCASSLVPGVSSSYEQYFGPGTRLTVT.

J is TRBJ2-6 and V is TRBV5-5; D remains unclear. Trimming stripped 6 bases from V and 0 bases from J, with 10 bases between. Germline loops: CDR1 SGHKS, CDR2 YYEKEE (reference sequence). The CDR3 runs 15 residues. CDR3 coding DNA: TGTGCCAGCACCACCCCCCCCTCTGGGGCCAACGTCCTGACTTTC. Protein: CASTTPPSGANVLTF.

The count of this clone is one. The chain joins TRBV7-2 to TRBJ2-1; 7 nucleotides align to TRBD1. The trim removed 0 bases at V and 4 bases at J, leaving 3 bases unmatched. The CDR3 has 15 residues. The germline V gene has CDR1 SGHTA and CDR2 FQGNSA. The CDR3 region is CASSLAQGNYNEQFF. The CDR3 DNA is TGTGCCAGCAGCTTAGCACAGGGGAATTACAATGAGCAGTTCTTC.

This clone showed up just a few times. The V gene is TRBV5-1, the J gene TRBJ1-1; D remains ambiguous. The germline CDR1 and CDR2 sequences are SGHRS and YFSETQ. The CDR3 is 13 residues long. V dropped 5 bases and J dropped 5 bases, with 13 bases sitting between them. CDR3 nucleotides: TGCGCCAGCAGAGGTGGGGAGTCGACTGAAGCTTTCTTT. This encodes CASRGGESTEAFF. The full variable domain, in which reference TRBV5-1 and TRBJ1-1 provide the parts outside the CDR3, is KAGVTQTPRYLIKTRGQQVTLSCSPISGHRSVSWYQQTPGQGLQFLFEYFSETQRNKGNFPGRFSGRQFSNSRSEMNVSTLELGDSALYLCASRGGESTEAFFGQGTRLTVV.

The count of this clone is one. This sequence joins TRBV28 and TRBJ1-1; D gene uncertain. The V end was cut by 4 bases, the J end by 6 bases, with 15 bases between. Germline V CDR1 and CDR2: MDHEN, SYDVKM. The length of the CDR3 is 14 residues. Written as DNA, the CDR3 is TGTGCCAGCAGTTCGGGTACCGCACGGCCTGAAGCTTTCTTT. Its protein is CASSSGTARPEAFF.

The chain employs TRBV29-1 and TRBJ2-3; weak D call: TRBD1 (7 bases). There are 15 residues in the CDR3. The V gene lost 6 bases and the J gene lost 0 bases, with 16 bases spanning the gap. In germline, CDR1 is SQVTM, CDR2 ANQGSEA. CDR3 nucleotide sequence: TGCAGCGTGCGGGACAGAAGAACTAGCACAGATACGCAGTATTTT. This sequence encodes CSVRDRRTSTDTQYF.

The chain employs TRBV19 and TRBJ2-7; the match to TRBD1 covers 8 bases. Germline V CDR1 and CDR2: LNHDA, SQIVND (reference sequence). This CDR3 is built from 13 residues. With 5 bases clipped from V and 7 bases from J, the junction kept 7 bases outside the gene matches. This CDR3 is CASSGQGAREQYF. CDR3 nucleotide sequence: TGTGCCAGTAGTGGGCAGGGGGCGAGGGAGCAGTACTTC.

This chain links TRBV7-2 with TRBJ2-7; 7 nucleotides line up with TRBD1. Germline loops: CDR1 SGHTA, CDR2 FQGNSA. V lost 5 bases to trimming and J lost 4 bases; unmatched junction nucleotides: 8. The CDR3 sequence is 14 residues long. The CDR3 here is CASSTTGFGYEQYF. CDR3 coding DNA: TGTGCCAGCAGCACGACAGGGTTTGGATACGAGCAGTACTTC.

This rearrangement joins TRBV14 to TRBJ2-3, with 10 bases aligning to TRBD2. The CDR3 runs to 19 residues. Germline V gene data show CDR1 as SGHDN and CDR2 as FVKESK. After removal of 1 base from V and 2 bases from J, the junction contained 12 bases not matched to a gene. The CDR3 bases are TGTGCCAGCAGCCAAGCTCCTAGCGGGAGAGAAGGTACCACAGATACGCAGTATTTT. Its translation is CASSQAPSGREGTTDTQYF.

This rearrangement joins TRBV28 to TRBJ2-1; 7 nucleotides line up with TRBD1. Germline trimming cut 9 bases from V and 3 bases from J; bases unmatched to any gene: 11. This CDR3 contains 15 residues. The germline V gene encodes CDR1 MDHEN and CDR2 SYDVKM. CDR3 residues: CASTFPGQNYNEQFF. The CDR3 DNA sequence: TGTGCCAGTACGTTCCCGGGACAGAACTACAATGAGCAGTTCTTC.

The chain combines TRBV4-2 with TRBJ2-2; a weak D match, TRBD1 (5 bases). The CDR3 length is 13 residues. Germline V gene sequence: CDR1 LGHNA, CDR2 YNFKEQ. V was shortened by 6 bases and J by 7 bases, with 12 bases between the two germline ends. CDR3 sequence reads: CASRQQEFGELFF. DNA for the CDR3: TGTGCCAGCAGGCAACAGGAATTCGGGGAGCTGTTTTTT.

The chain couples TRBV28 to TRBJ2-2; the match to TRBD1 covers 8 bases. The CDR3 runs 16 residues. Per germline, CDR1 MDHEN and CDR2 SYDVKM. Trimming took 6 bases from V and 5 from J; bases not matched to a gene: 11. CDR3 in DNA: TGTGCCAGCAGAACCCAGGACAGGGCCACGACCGGGGAGCTGTTTTTT. The encoded protein is CASRTQDRATTGELFF.

The CDR3 nucleotides read TGCGCCAGCAGCCAAGGACTCCGGAGAAGTTTCCAAGAGACCCAGTACTTC. This encodes CASSQGLRRSFQETQYF. The rearrangement joins TRBV4-1 to TRBJ2-5; no clear D gene. Trimming left V 1 base short and J 1 base short, with 16 bases between. Germline V gene sequence: CDR1 MGHRA, CDR2 YSYEKL. This CDR3 has 17 amino acids.